This is a list of T cell receptor beta chains from one sample in a study of shared clonotypes between healthy human individuals. Generated by immunoSEQ multiplex PCR, the TCRdb table keeps only in-frame clones and is missing some. This table has 550,000 to 700,000 clones, 55% to 85% appearing once. Sequences were obtained from memory CD4+ T cells sorted from blood. Receptor source: a woman in her thirties in good health. Both conserved end residues are part of each CDR3. The D gene is left open where the match is weak. Part of the rows lack a size; the others show once, few, many or a class for expanded clones.

clone size	V gene	J gene	D gene	CDR3 protein	CDR3 DNA
few	TRBV5-4	TRBJ2-7	NA	CASSLRQAGSYEQYF	TGTGCCAGCAGCTTGCGACAGGCAGGCTCCTACGAGCAGTACTTC
NA	TRBV11-2	TRBJ1-3	NA	CASSLGALLGSGNTIYF	TGTGCCAGCAGCTTAGGGGCACTTTTGGGTTCTGGAAACACCATATATTTT
NA	TRBV10-1	TRBJ1-1	NA	CASRATGLTEAFF	TGCGCCAGCAGGGCCACAGGGTTGACTGAAGCTTTCTTT
NA	TRBV7-9	TRBJ1-5	NA	CASSPSEVQPQHF	TGTGCCAGCAGCCCGAGCGAGGTTCAGCCCCAGCATTTT
NA	TRBV27	TRBJ2-3	NA	CASSVLFTDTQYF	TGTGCCAGCAGCGTTCTGTTCACAGATACGCAGTATTTT
few	TRBV7-2	TRBJ1-2	NA	CASSPFGRAGDGYTF	TGTGCCAGCAGCCCCTTCGGGCGGGCAGGGGATGGCTACACCTTC
NA	TRBV5-4	TRBJ2-2	NA	CASSLGHPTGELFF	TGTGCCAGCAGCTTGGGACACCCAACCGGGGAGCTGTTTTTT
few	TRBV4-2	TRBJ2-3	TRBD2	CASSPGLADTDTQYF	TGTGCCAGCAGCCCGGGACTAGCGGACACAGATACGCAGTATTTT
few	TRBV18	TRBJ1-1	NA	CASSPLENTEAFF	TGTGCCAGCTCACCACTGGAGAACACTGAAGCTTTCTTT
NA	TRBV6-1	TRBJ2-7	TRBD2	CASNLAGGWVEQYF	TGTGCCAGCAACCTAGCGGGAGGGTGGGTCGAGCAGTACTTC
NA	TRBV6-6	TRBJ2-3	NA	CASSRSLSDTQYF	TGTGCCAGCAGTCGTAGCCTTTCAGATACGCAGTATTTT
NA	TRBV6-5	TRBJ2-3	TRBD2	CASRFEREERNTQYF	TGTGCCAGCAGGTTCGAGCGGGAGGAGCGGAATACGCAGTATTTT
NA	TRBV14	TRBJ1-1	NA	CASSQSWDTEAFF	TGTGCCAGCAGCCAATCCTGGGACACTGAAGCTTTCTTT
NA	TRBV6-1	TRBJ2-7	NA	CASSAGYEQYF	TGTGCCAGCAGTGCCGGCTACGAGCAGTACTTC
few	TRBV5-1	TRBJ1-1	TRBD1	CASSWETGMNTEAFF	TGCGCCAGCAGCTGGGAGACAGGGATGAACACTGAAGCTTTCTTT
NA	TRBV6-7	TRBJ1-5	NA	CASSPLAAKPHQPQHF	TGTGCCAGCAGCCCGTTGGCAGCCAAGCCCCATCAGCCCCAGCATTTT
NA	TRBV7-3	TRBJ2-5	NA	CASSKNGGITQETQYF	TGTGCCAGCAGCAAAAACGGTGGGATAACCCAAGAGACCCAGTACTTC
NA	TRBV5-4	TRBJ2-1	TRBD1	CASSSLGTGTYNEQFF	TGTGCCAGCAGCTCTCTCGGGACAGGGACTTACAATGAGCAGTTCTTC
NA	TRBV1	TRBJ1-5	NA	CTSKESKTGHEGHNQPQHF	TGCACCAGCAAGGAATCCAAAACGGGCCACGAGGGACACAATCAGCCCCAGCATTTT
NA	TRBV19	TRBJ2-7	NA	CASSPTTRPGNSYEQYF	TGTGCCAGTAGTCCGACTACCAGGCCGGGCAACTCCTACGAGCAGTACTTC